This T cell receptor (beta chain) derives from a study of shared clonotypes between healthy human individuals. The test was conducted at deep level. Amplification in unsorted PBMC replicate PCRs started from about 280 ng DNA, which equals about 30,000 T cell genomes. Unsorted PBMC DNA was sequenced on ten immunoSEQ deep assay plates. Libraries were prepared by immunoSEQ multiplex PCR; TCRdb keeps only in-frame clonotypes and omits some of them. Among approximately 500,000 clones, approximately 79% were seen once, and the ten largest hold approximately 12%. This clone was detected only a few times. Healthy HIV-negative adults with no recent acute infections or vaccinations were recruited as donors. This CDR3 region has 14 residues. The germline V gene encodes CDR1 GTSNPN and CDR2 SVGIG (reference sequence). The V gene end was trimmed by 3 bases and the J gene end by 4 bases; junction bases not matched to a gene: 8.

The receptor comes from a woman aged 40 to 50 in good health. Some clones in this sample may be carry-over from other donors' samples. The sample consisted of PBMCs. The V and J genes are TRBV30 and TRBJ2-7; 8 nucleotides agree with TRBD2. CDR3 loop: CAWREREWRYEQYF. DNA of the CDR3: TGTGCCTGGAGGGAGCGGGAGTGGCGATACGAGCAGTACTTC.